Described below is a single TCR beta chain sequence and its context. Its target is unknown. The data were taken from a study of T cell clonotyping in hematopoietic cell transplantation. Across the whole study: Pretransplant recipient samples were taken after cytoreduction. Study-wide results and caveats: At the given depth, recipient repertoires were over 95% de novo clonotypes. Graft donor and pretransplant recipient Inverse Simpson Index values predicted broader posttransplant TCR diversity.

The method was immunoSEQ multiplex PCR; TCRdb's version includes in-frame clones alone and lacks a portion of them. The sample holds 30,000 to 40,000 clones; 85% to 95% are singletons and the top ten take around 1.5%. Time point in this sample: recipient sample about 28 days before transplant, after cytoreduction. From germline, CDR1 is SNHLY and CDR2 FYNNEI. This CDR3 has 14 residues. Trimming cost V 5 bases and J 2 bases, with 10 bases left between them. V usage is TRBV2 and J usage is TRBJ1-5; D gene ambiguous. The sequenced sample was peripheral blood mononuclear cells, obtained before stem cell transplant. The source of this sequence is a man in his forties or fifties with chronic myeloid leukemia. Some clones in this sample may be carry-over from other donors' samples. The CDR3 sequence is CASSPRGGNQPQHF. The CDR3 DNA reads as TGTGCCAGCAGTCCGAGAGGAGGCAATCAGCCCCAGCATTTT. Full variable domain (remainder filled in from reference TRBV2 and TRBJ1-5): EPEVTQTPSHQVTQMGQEVILRCVPISNHLYFYWYRQILGQKVEFLVSFYNNEISEKSEIFDDQFSVERPDGSNFTLKIRSTKLEDSAMYFCASSPRGGNQPQHFGDGTRLSIL.